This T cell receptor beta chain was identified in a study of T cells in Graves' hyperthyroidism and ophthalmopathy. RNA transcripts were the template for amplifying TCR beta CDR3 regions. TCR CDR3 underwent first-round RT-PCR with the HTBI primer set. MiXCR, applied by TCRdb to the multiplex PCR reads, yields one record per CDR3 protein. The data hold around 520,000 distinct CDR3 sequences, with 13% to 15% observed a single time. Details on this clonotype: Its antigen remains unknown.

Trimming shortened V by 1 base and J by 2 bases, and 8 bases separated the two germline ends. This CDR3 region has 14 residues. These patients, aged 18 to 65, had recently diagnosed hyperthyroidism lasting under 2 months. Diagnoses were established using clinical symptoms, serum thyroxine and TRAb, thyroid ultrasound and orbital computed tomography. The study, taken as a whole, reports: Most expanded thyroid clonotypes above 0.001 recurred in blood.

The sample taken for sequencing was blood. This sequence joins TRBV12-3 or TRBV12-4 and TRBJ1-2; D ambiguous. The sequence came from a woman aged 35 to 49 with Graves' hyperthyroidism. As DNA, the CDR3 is TGTGCCAGCAGTTTAGACAGTTGGAACTATGGCTACACCTTC. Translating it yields CASSLDSWNYGYTF.